This T cell receptor beta chain was obtained from a study of graft-versus-host responses after intestinal transplantation. CDR1 LGHNA and CDR2 YNFKEQ come from the germline V gene. V shed 0 bases, J shed 6 bases, and the junction held 10 bases outside the gene matches. The CDR3 runs 16 residues. The table came from immunoSEQ multiplex PCR; TCRdb's copy has only in-frame clones and leaves some out. Among 40,000 to 55,000 clones listed, 85% to 95% were seen once. Concerning this clone: Its antigen is not known.

The chain has TRBV4-2 and TRBJ1-2; 7 bases fit TRBD1. Specimen: unstimulated CD8+ T cells sorted from spleen or lymph node cells, collected before transplant. This sequence was found in a human donor who was the organ donor for an intestinal transplant. DNA of the CDR3: TGTGCCAGCAGCCAAGACCCGACAGGGCTCTTCAATGGCTACACCTTC. This gives the protein CASSQDPTGLFNGYTF.